Reported below is one TCR beta chain. Ten or more counts support this clone. It has no known antigen specificity. No base qualities exist here, and no much larger clone lies one base off it. The CDR3 regions of human TCRbeta chains were analyzed by immunosequencing. As for how the authors treated the data: TCRs in the repertoires were matched against a reference library of SARS-CoV-2-specific TCRs that had been generated with the MIRA antigen-specificity platform. Breadth was defined as the fraction of unique TCRs that were SARS-CoV-2-associated. Depth was defined as the fraction of total T cells that were SARS-CoV-2-associated. Using the MIRA data, each spike-specific TCR was mapped to the spike region that the TCR reacts to and placed in a CD4 or CD8 class. Log10-transformed breadth and depth values were compared by one-way ANOVA with Sidak's multiple comparisons tests. Held by TCRdb, this immuneACCESS table contains in-frame sequences only and omits some clones. Under half of the omission traces to an unresolved V gene where checked; the cause of the rest is unknown. The V and J calls and clone size come from that table; D and trimming were worked out from the DNA. This sample is represented by over 120,000 clones; 88% of them were singletons. The top ten hold 5% to 5.5% of the sample.

The time point label of this sample denotes: about 28 days (+/-7) after the second vaccine dose. The treatment or condition label for this specimen denotes: meningococcal conjugate vaccine given as trial control. Vaccinee samples were obtained from the UK trials COV001 and COV002, which included a single-blind randomized controlled phase 2/3 trial of AZD1222 (ChAdOx1 nCoV-19) in healthy adults. For TCRbeta chain sequencing, PBMC samples were collected from trial participants at day 0 and at day 28 after the second dose. This entry comes from a study of T cell responses to AZD1222 COVID-19 vaccine (dated by TCRdb to the early 2020s). Turning to the overall study: TCR sequencing was performed for some 250 trial participants, of whom roughly 200 were given two doses of AZD1222 and some 26 were given two doses of MenACWY control vaccine. Trial participants were enrolled by age into 18-55, 56-69 and 70-plus year subgroups, with about 150, 28 and 57 TCR-sequenced participants respectively. Paper-wide results and their limitations: The vaccine-associated CD4 TCRs covered the entire spike protein, and the dominant responses fell in regions 160-218 and 743-854. In the small 56-69-year group, the increase in depth fell short of significance, most likely because of low power. Only a handful of AZD1222 recipients were SARS-CoV-2 seropositive at baseline, limiting conclusions about previously exposed vaccinees. Reportedly, almost half of the unique spike-specific TCRs recognized epitopes lying outside the regions that are mutated in the B.1.351 and B.1.1.7 variants. Because no samples from the day 14 peak response were available, repertoires could be characterized only after the peak T cell response. Participants were mostly white British and included more females than males, and it was suggested by the authors that clonal diversity may have been underestimated. After two AZD1222 doses, spike-specific TCR breadth and depth were significantly higher than at day 0 and than in MenACWY recipients.

The sequence derives from an adult who received the MenACWY meningococcal vaccine as a control. The input for sequencing was peripheral blood, taken 28 days after the second dose of the MenACWY control vaccine.

The nucleotide sequence is TGCGCCAGCAGCCAAGTCCTAACTCGGGAGAACACTGAAGCTTTCTTT. This codes for CASSQVLTRENTEAFF. The rearrangement combines TRBV4-1 with TRBJ1-1; confidence is insufficient to name the D gene. From cysteine to phenylalanine, the CDR3 is 16 amino acids long. Solely the CDR3 DNA is kept, with 48 bases framed from the first base. CDR1 MGHRA and CDR2 YSYEKL were looked up in the germline V gene. V loses 1 base of germline sequence and J loses 1 base, and the interval between the two ends is 13 bases.